This T cell receptor beta chain was documented in a study of blood T cells in healthy people across ages. It was with a sample-barcoded 5' primer and a J-beta primer mix that a second PCR of about 6 to 12 cycles was run. TCRdb passed the 5' RACE reads through MiXCR, listing each CDR3 protein once. This sample carries 700,000 to 850,000 distinct CDR3 sequences, 53% of them seen once, and the ten largest clones take roughly 40%. This clonotype was sampled from a man older than 75 in good health. The material sequenced was blood.

The CDR3 region has the DNA TGTGCCAGCAGCCACCTAGGGGATCGGGATAATGAAAAACTGTTTTTT. This translates into CASSHLGDRDNEKLFF. This rearrangement joins TRBV4-2 to TRBJ1-4; D is possibly TRBD1 (5 bases). The V gene's germline CDR1 is LGHNA and CDR2 YNFKEQ. The CDR3 consists of 16 residues. Trimming stripped 3 bases from V and 4 bases from J, with 15 bases between.